This TCR beta chain was identified in a study of CD8 T cells in Susac syndrome. Germline CDR1 and CDR2: KGHDR and SFDVKD. The CDR3 sequence is 11 residues long. V was shortened by 7 bases and J by 9 bases, with 9 bases between the two germline ends. An amount of RNA that ranged from 0.5 to 1 ug was reverse transcribed with random hexamers. TCRdb reprocessed the immunoSEQ multiplex PCR reads via MiXCR and lists one record per CDR3 protein. The table lists about 240,000 distinct CDR3 sequences, less than 96% of them singletons. The TCR was taken from a human donor with Susac syndrome. Specimen: CD4+ T cells from PBMCs. This chain connects TRBV24-1 to TRBJ2-1; unclear D gene. The CDR3 nucleotides are TGTGCCACCAGGAAATCCGGTGAGCAGTTCTTC. Protein sequence: CATRKSGEQFF.